The 14 T cell receptor beta chains below were found in one sample sequenced in a study of OX40 agonist ivuxolimab in advanced cancers. Profiled with immunoSEQ multiplex PCR; TCRdb holds only in-frame clones, not every one. The data hold 69,000 or so clones, with around 88% observed a single time. Sequences were derived from CD4+ or CD8+ T cells sorted from blood, sampled in a trial of the OX40 agonist ivuxolimab. The receptors come from an adult with an advanced solid tumor such as melanoma, head and neck, liver or kidney cancer.

The V and J genes are TRBV19 and TRBJ1-1, with D possibly TRBD1 on 5 matching bases. Trimming removed 4 bases from V and 0 bases from J, with 6 bases in between. Germline V CDR1 and CDR2: LNHDA, SQIVND (reference sequence). CDR3 length: 13 residues. The CDR3 region has the DNA TGTGCCAGTAGTAAGACAGTGAACACTGAAGCTTTCTTT. Translated: CASSKTVNTEAFF.

This clone appeared a few times. The chain recombines TRBV11-2 with TRBJ2-1, with D hard to call. Trimming cost V 5 bases and J 6 bases, with 8 bases left between them. CDR3 size: 12 residues. Per germline, CDR1 SGHAT and CDR2 FQNNGV. The CDR3 bases are TGTGCCAGCAGCCTCAGCCGCAATGAGCAGTTCTTC. Its translation: CASSLSRNEQFF. The full variable domain, rest sourced from reference TRBV11-2 and TRBJ2-1, is EAGVAQSPRYKIIEKRQSVAFWCNPISGHATLYWYQQILGQGPKLLIQFQNNGVVDDSQLPKDRFSAERLKGVDSTLKIQPAKLEDSAVYLCASSLSRNEQFFGPGTRLTVL.

J is TRBJ1-1 and V is TRBV2; D may be TRBD1 (5 bases). Trimming shortened V by 0 bases and J by 5 bases, and 13 bases separated the two germline ends. The CDR3 loop spans 15 amino acids. The germline gives CDR1 SNHLY, CDR2 FYNNEI. The CDR3 reads CASSEALGGVTEAFF. CDR3 DNA sequence: TGTGCCAGCAGTGAAGCGCTGGGGGGAGTTACTGAAGCTTTCTTT. The variable domain in full, with the rest retrieved from reference TRBV2 and TRBJ1-1, is EPEVTQTPSHQVTQMGQEVILRCVPISNHLYFYWYRQILGQKVEFLVSFYNNEISEKSEIFDDQFSVERPDGSNFTLKIRSTKLEDSAMYFCASSEALGGVTEAFFGQGTRLTVV.

CDR3 region: CASQKRATQPQHF. CDR3 DNA sequence: TGTGCCAGTCAGAAGAGGGCGACTCAGCCCCAGCATTTT. This chain connects TRBV19 to TRBJ1-5; D ambiguous. The length of the CDR3 is 13 residues. Trimming stripped 8 bases from V and 6 bases from J, with 14 bases between. Germline values: CDR1 LNHDA, CDR2 SQIVND (reference sequence).

This chain joins TRBV9 and TRBJ1-1, with a tentative D call TRBD1 (5 bases). The germline V gene has CDR1 SGDLS and CDR2 YYNGEE. The CDR3 has 14 amino acids. The V end lost 0 bases, the J end lost 4 bases, and 10 bases lay between the germline ends. Written as DNA, the CDR3 is TGTGCCAGCAGCGTAGCCACGGGGGGCACTGAAGCTTTCTTT. Translating gives CASSVATGGTEAFF.

The genes are TRBV18 and TRBJ1-6; D is ambiguous. This CDR3 is built from 16 residues. In germline, CDR1 is KGHSH, CDR2 LQKENI. Trimming cost V 3 bases and J 12 bases, with 21 bases left between them. CDR3 amino acids: CASSPINLDGTVPLHF. CDR3 nucleotide sequence: TGTGCCAGCTCACCTATCAATCTTGACGGTACGGTACCCCTCCACTTT.

In regard to this clone: Germline is not matched at one junction end, which may reflect a read error. Other nucleotide sequences in the sample specify the same CDR3. This chain joins TRBV7-9 and TRBJ2-7, with 8 positions matching TRBD1. The CDR3 extends over 15 amino acids. The germline V gene has CDR1 SEHNR and CDR2 FQNEAQ (reference sequence). The CDR3 protein is CASSRGTGPSYEQYF. The CDR3 DNA follows: TGTGCCAGCAGCCGAGGGACAGGACCTTCCTACGAGCAGTATTTC. Supplemented by reference TRBV7-9 and TRBJ2-7, the full variable domain reads DTGVSQNPRHKITKRGQNVTFRCDPISEHNRLYWYRQTLGQGPEFLTYFQNEAQLEKSRLLSDRFSAERPKGSFSTLEIQRTEQGDSAMYLCASSRGTGPSYEQYFGPGTRLTVT.

The rearrangement links TRBV6-6 to TRBJ2-3; D unclear. CDR3 length: 13 residues. Germline V CDR1 and CDR2: MNHNY, SVGAGI (reference sequence). V was trimmed by 7 bases and J by 1 base, leaving 9 bases between them. The CDR3 sequence is CASTLIGTDTQYF. The CDR3 DNA reads as TGTGCCAGCACCTTAATTGGCACAGATACGCAGTATTTT.

The CDR3 loop reads CASSQGQTTEAFF. The CDR3 bases are TGTGCCAGCAGCCAGGGACAGACCACTGAAGCTTTCTTT. This sequence joins TRBV7-6 and TRBJ1-1, with 7 bases matching TRBD1. Germline CDR1 and CDR2: SGHVS and FNYEAQ. The CDR3 contains 13 residues. The J segment lost 4 bases and the V segment lost 5 bases, leaving 4 bases of the junction unmatched.

The CDR3 bases are TGCGCCAGCAGCTCACCCCCCTACCGGGACGGAGTTGAGTATGGCTACACCTTC. Its translation: CASSSPPYRDGVEYGYTF. The V call is TRBV5-1, the J call TRBJ1-2; D may be TRBD1 (5 bases). The length of the CDR3 is 18 residues. Trimming took 3 bases from V and 5 from J, leaving 26 bases between them. Per the germline V gene, CDR1 is SGHRS and CDR2 is YFSETQ.

The chain has TRBV27 and TRBJ2-6; 7 bases fit TRBD1. J lost 0 bases, V lost 7 bases, and 18 bases had no gene match. Germline V CDR1 and CDR2: MNHEY, SMNVEV (reference sequence). CDR3 length: 20 residues. CDR3 in DNA: TGTGCCAGCACCTCCTTGAACAGGGGTATTGGTGGCTCTGGGGCCAACGTCCTGACTTTC. Translated: CASTSLNRGIGGSGANVLTF. Based on the CDR3 plus reference TRBV27 and TRBJ2-6, the full variable domain is EAQVTQNPRYLITVTGKKLTVTCSQNMNHEYMSWYRQDPGLGLRQIYYSMNVEVTDKGDVPEGYKVSRKEKRNFPLILESPSPNQTSLYFCASTSLNRGIGGSGANVLTFGAGSRLTVL.

V and J are TRBV6-6 and TRBJ1-3; 9 bases map to TRBD1. Per the germline V gene, CDR1 is MNHNY and CDR2 is SVGAGI (reference sequence). The CDR3 length is 14 residues. The J segment lost 2 bases and the V segment lost 7 bases, leaving 3 bases of the junction unmatched. CDR3 residues: CASNRGPPGNTIYF. The CDR3 DNA follows: TGTGCCAGCAACAGGGGGCCTCCTGGAAACACCATATATTTT.

This clone showed up just once. The chain links TRBV6-5 to TRBJ2-7; D possibly uses TRBD1 or TRBD2 (5 bases each). The CDR3 is 16 amino acids. V dropped 0 bases and J dropped 2 bases, with 14 bases sitting between them. The germline gives CDR1 MNHEY, CDR2 SVGAGI. This CDR3 reads CASSYSSREQTYEQYF. CDR3 DNA sequence: TGTGCCAGCAGTTACTCGAGCAGGGAGCAGACCTACGAGCAGTACTTC.

The chain is built from TRBV6-6 and TRBJ1-5; 8 bases align to TRBD1. Per the germline V gene, CDR1 is MNHNY and CDR2 is SVGAGI (reference sequence). Trimming at V came to 5 bases and at J to 6 bases, leaving 9 bases not matched to a gene. This CDR3 has 15 residues. The DNA for the CDR3 is TGTGCCAGCAGTCAGAACGGACAGGGAGGTCAGCCCCAGCATTTT. It is translated as CASSQNGQGGQPQHF.